The 22 T cell receptor beta chains below were found in one sample sequenced in a study of T cell responses to AZD1222 COVID-19 vaccine. TCRdb keeps only in-frame clones here, not all; method: immunoSEQ multiplex PCR. The repertoire holds 120,000 or so clones, with roughly nine tenths as singletons. This specimen consisted of peripheral blood, obtained on day 0 of AZD1222 vaccination. Receptors originate from an adult in good health.

This chain uses TRBV11-3 with TRBJ2-2; 7 bases align to TRBD1. Germline trimming cut 5 bases from V and 5 bases from J; bases unmatched to any gene: 8. Germline V gene data show CDR1 as SGHNT and CDR2 as YENEEA. CDR3 length: 15 residues. The CDR3 region is CASSLTQQGTGELFF. CDR3 DNA sequence: TGTGCCAGCAGCCTAACTCAACAGGGGACCGGGGAGCTGTTTTTT. Full variable domain (missing parts from reference TRBV11-3 and TRBJ2-2): EAGVVQSPRYKIIEKKQPVAFWCNPISGHNTLYWYLQNLGQGPELLIRYENEEAVDDSQLPKDRFSAERLKGVDSTLKIQPAELGDSAVYLCASSLTQQGTGELFFGEGSRLTVL.

In its sample, this clone was seen a few times. This chain links TRBV28 with TRBJ1-3, with D possibly being TRBD1 (5 bases). Trimming took 4 bases from V and 4 from J, leaving 14 bases between them. This CDR3 is built from 15 residues. Germline CDR1 and CDR2: MDHEN and SYDVKM. CDR3 protein: CASSSSLREGNTIYF. The CDR3 region has the DNA TGTGCCAGCAGTTCTAGCCTCAGGGAAGGAAACACCATATATTTT.

The chain joins TRBV4-2 to TRBJ1-5, with D perhaps TRBD1 (5 bases). The CDR3 runs 14 residues. Trimming pared 0 bases from V and 7 bases from J, leaving 10 bases between. Germline assignment: CDR1 LGHNA and CDR2 YNFKEQ. The CDR3 is CASSQDLGPQPQHF. The CDR3, as DNA: TGTGCCAGCAGCCAAGATTTGGGACCGCAGCCCCAGCATTTT.

This rearrangement joins TRBV3-1 (or the pseudogene TRBV3-2) to TRBJ1-4, with D unresolved. Germline loops: CDR1 LGHDT, CDR2 YNNKEL (reference sequence). The length of the CDR3 is 15 residues. V shed 2 bases and J shed 7 bases, with 14 bases lying between them. The CDR3 loop reads CASSQSEGPGEKLFF. The DNA for the CDR3 is TGTGCCAGCAGCCAATCCGAGGGCCCGGGTGAAAAACTGTTTTTT.

This clone was seen only once. V gene TRBV19 combines with J gene TRBJ1-2; D call uncertain. The V and J ends lost 3 bases and 3 bases respectively, with 11 bases between them. The V gene's germline CDR1 is LNHDA and CDR2 SQIVND (reference sequence). The CDR3 is made up of 14 amino acids. DNA for the CDR3: TGTGCCAGTAGTATTTGGGTCAGCGACTATGGCTACACCTTC. Encoded protein: CASSIWVSDYGYTF.

In DNA form, the CDR3 reads TGTGCCAGCAGGACAGGGGGCCTTAACACCGGGGAGCTGTTTTTT. This translates into CASRTGGLNTGELFF. J is TRBJ2-2 and V is TRBV2; TRBD1 aligns across 10 bases. CDR3 length: 15 residues. Germline-derived CDR1 and CDR2 are SNHLY and FYNNEI. The ends lost 6 bases at V and 2 bases at J; junction bases unmatched: 3. Full variable domain (remainder filled in from reference TRBV2 and TRBJ2-2): EPEVTQTPSHQVTQMGQEVILRCVPISNHLYFYWYRQILGQKVEFLVSFYNNEISEKSEIFDDQFSVERPDGSNFTLKIRSTKLEDSAMYFCASRTGGLNTGELFFGEGSRLTVL.

The chain employs TRBV10-3 and TRBJ1-3, with TRBD1 matching 8 bases. The CDR3 runs 14 residues. In germline, CDR1 is ENHRY, CDR2 SYGVKD. Trimming removed 9 bases from V and 3 bases from J; junction bases left unmatched: 7. In nucleotides, the CDR3 is TGTGCCATGAGAGCACAGGGGGGTGGAAACACCATATATTTT. It encodes CAMRAQGGGNTIYF.

This clone was picked up one time. This rearrangement joins TRBV27 to TRBJ2-7; D might be TRBD2 (6 bases). Germline CDR1 MNHEY, CDR2 SMNVEV (reference sequence). Trimming took off 6 bases at V and 7 bases at J, with 22 bases between the two ends. This CDR3 has 15 residues. The CDR3 nucleotides read TGTGCCAGCAGCCAACCGGGACTTATTGGTAAAGAGCAGTACTTC. Translating gives CASSQPGLIGKEQYF.

The chain joins TRBV5-1 to TRBJ2-3; 7 nucleotides match TRBD1. The V gene end was trimmed by 0 bases and the J gene end by 2 bases; junction bases not matched to a gene: 6. Germline loops: CDR1 SGHRS, CDR2 YFSETQ. The CDR3 is 16 amino acids. The CDR3 spells CASSLEGTDYTDTQYF. The CDR3 region has the DNA TGCGCCAGCAGCTTGGAGGGGACAGACTACACAGATACGCAGTATTTT.

This rearrangement joins TRBV15 to TRBJ1-4, with D uncertain. V was trimmed by 3 bases and J by 6 bases, leaving 17 bases between them. There are 16 residues in the CDR3. CDR1 LNHNV and CDR2 YYDKDF come from the germline V gene (reference sequence). The CDR3 DNA reads as TGTGCCACCAGCAGGCCCCTCAGCTCGGCTTATGAAAAACTGTTTTTT. Residues: CATSRPLSSAYEKLFF.

The chain combines TRBV20-1 with TRBJ1-1; maybe TRBD1 (6 bases). Germline V CDR1 and CDR2: DFQATT, SNEGSKA (reference sequence). The CDR3 is 11 amino acids. The V end was cut by 1 base, the J end by 11 bases, with 11 bases between. The CDR3 DNA sequence: TGCAGTGCTAGAGGGAGGGGACATGCTTTCTTT. This translates into CSARGRGHAFF.

This rearrangement joins TRBV19 to TRBJ2-3; 7 bases align to TRBD2. Germline values: CDR1 LNHDA, CDR2 SQIVND (reference sequence). J gave up 1 base and V 5 bases, and 6 bases lay outside the gene matches. The CDR3 sequence is 15 residues long. The CDR3 DNA reads as TGTGCCAGTAGTGCGAGCGGGGTCCGCACAGATACGCAGTATTTT. Protein: CASSASGVRTDTQYF.

V is TRBV2 and J is TRBJ1-1; no definite D call. Per germline, CDR1 SNHLY and CDR2 FYNNEI. Trimming shortened V by 4 bases and J by 3 bases, and 6 bases separated the two germline ends. The CDR3 is 12 residues long. CDR3 residues: CASSVRDTEAFF. In DNA, the CDR3 is TGTGCCAGCAGTGTTAGGGACACTGAAGCTTTCTTT.

The chain has TRBV6-2 or TRBV6-3 and TRBJ2-2, with a possible D match to TRBD2 (5 bases). From germline, CDR1 is MNHEY and CDR2 SVGEGT. V was clipped by 6 bases and J by 5 bases, with 16 bases between them. The CDR3 has 15 amino acids. The CDR3 DNA follows: TGTGCCAGCAGCCCCCCCCGGGGTCGGACCGGGGAGCTGTTTTTT. As protein: CASSPPRGRTGELFF.

This clone was recorded a few times. The chain is built from TRBV24-1 and TRBJ2-1, with TRBD2 matching over 13 bases. Germline CDR1 reads KGHDR; CDR2 reads SFDVKD. There are 15 residues in the CDR3. The J segment lost 5 bases and the V segment lost 9 bases, leaving 6 bases of the junction unmatched. The CDR3, as DNA: TGTGCCACCTCCTTGACTAGCGGGAGGAACAATGAGCAGTTCTTC. Protein sequence: CATSLTSGRNNEQFF.

This chain uses TRBV7-2 with TRBJ2-5; D gene unclear. The CDR3 length is 14 residues. The V gene lost 3 bases and the J gene lost 3 bases, with 11 bases spanning the gap. Germline V gene lookup returns CDR1 SGHTA and CDR2 FQGNSA. The CDR3 coding sequence is TGTGCCAGCAGCTTTGGGTCGTCAGAAGAGACCCAGTACTTC. It translates to CASSFGSSEETQYF.

This clone was picked up one time. The rearrangement links TRBV27 to TRBJ1-1; D is unresolved. Germline V lookup: CDR1 MNHEY, CDR2 SMNVEV (reference sequence). V lost 6 bases to trimming and J lost 3 bases, with 14 bases between them. The CDR3 has 14 amino acids. The CDR3 reads CASSLDREYTEAFF. DNA for the CDR3: TGTGCCAGCAGCCTGGACCGGGAATACACTGAAGCTTTCTTT.

The chain has TRBV9 and TRBJ2-1; D possibly corresponds to TRBD2 (6 bases). Per the germline V gene, CDR1 is SGDLS and CDR2 is YYNGEE. The V end lost 4 bases, the J end lost 8 bases, and 19 bases lay between the germline ends. The CDR3 is 15 amino acids. CDR3 amino acids: CASSLRTGDGDEQFF. Written as DNA, the CDR3 is TGTGCCAGCAGCCTACGTACGGGGGACGGTGATGAGCAGTTCTTC.

The CDR3 DNA reads as TGCGCCAGCAGCCGTGGGGTTACTCCTGACAACAATGAGCAGTTCTTC. Residues: CASSRGVTPDNNEQFF. V is TRBV5-1 and J is TRBJ2-1; D is uncertain. The CDR3 covers 16 residues. Trimming pared 4 bases from V and 5 bases from J, leaving 19 bases between. Germline V gene lookup returns CDR1 SGHRS and CDR2 YFSETQ.

The rearrangement joins TRBV19 to TRBJ2-3; D is possibly TRBD1 or TRBD2 (5 bases each). Germline CDR1 LNHDA, CDR2 SQIVND (reference sequence). There are 15 residues in the CDR3. Trimming removed 5 bases from V and 0 bases from J, with 12 bases in between. As DNA, the CDR3 is TGTGCCAGTAGTCATGGGGCGGGCAGCACAGATACGCAGTATTTT. Encoded protein: CASSHGAGSTDTQYF.

The V and J genes are TRBV7-2 and TRBJ2-2, with unresolved D. The CDR3 sequence is 16 residues long. The germline V gene has CDR1 SGHTA and CDR2 FQGNSA. V was trimmed by 0 bases and J by 5 bases, leaving 13 bases between them. CDR3 residues: CASSLASSSRTGELFF. The CDR3 DNA sequence: TGTGCCAGCAGCTTAGCTAGTTCCTCGCGGACCGGGGAGCTGTTTTTT.

J is TRBJ2-3 and V is TRBV3-1 (or the pseudogene TRBV3-2); no definite D call. The CDR3 is 13 residues long. Germline CDR1 reads LGHDT; CDR2 reads YNNKEL (reference sequence). Trimming removed 1 base from V and 9 bases from J, with 11 bases in between. The CDR3 bases are TGTGCCAGCAGCCAAGCCACTGCCGGGACGCAGTATTTT. Translating gives CASSQATAGTQYF.